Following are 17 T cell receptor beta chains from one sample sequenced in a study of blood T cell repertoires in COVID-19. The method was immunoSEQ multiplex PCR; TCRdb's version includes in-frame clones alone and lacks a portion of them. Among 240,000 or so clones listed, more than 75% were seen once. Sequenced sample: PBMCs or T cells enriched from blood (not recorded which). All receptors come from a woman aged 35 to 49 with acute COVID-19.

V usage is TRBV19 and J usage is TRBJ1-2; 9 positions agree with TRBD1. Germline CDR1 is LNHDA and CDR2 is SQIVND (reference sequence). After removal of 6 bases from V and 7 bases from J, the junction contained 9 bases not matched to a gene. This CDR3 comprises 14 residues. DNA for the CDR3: TGTGCCAGTAGCAATAGGGACAGGGTTGGTGGCTACACCTTC. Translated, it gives CASSNRDRVGGYTF.

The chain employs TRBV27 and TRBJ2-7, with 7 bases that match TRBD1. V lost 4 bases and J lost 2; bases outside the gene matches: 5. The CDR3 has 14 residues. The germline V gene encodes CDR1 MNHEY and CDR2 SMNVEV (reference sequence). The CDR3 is CASSWGTETYEQYF. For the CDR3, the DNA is TGTGCCAGCAGTTGGGGGACAGAGACCTACGAGCAGTACTTC.

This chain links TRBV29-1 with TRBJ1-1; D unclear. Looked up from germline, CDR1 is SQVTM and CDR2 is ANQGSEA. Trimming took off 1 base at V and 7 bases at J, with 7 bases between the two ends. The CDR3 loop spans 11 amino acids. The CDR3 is CSVEAGGEAFF. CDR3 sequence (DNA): TGCAGCGTTGAAGCAGGAGGTGAAGCTTTCTTT.

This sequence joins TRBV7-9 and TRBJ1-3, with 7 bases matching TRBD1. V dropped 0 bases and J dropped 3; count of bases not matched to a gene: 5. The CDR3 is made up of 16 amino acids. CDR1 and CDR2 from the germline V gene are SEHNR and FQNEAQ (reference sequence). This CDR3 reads CASSLAFRGYGNTIYF. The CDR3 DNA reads TGTGCCAGCAGCTTAGCCTTCAGGGGGTATGGAAACACCATATATTTT.

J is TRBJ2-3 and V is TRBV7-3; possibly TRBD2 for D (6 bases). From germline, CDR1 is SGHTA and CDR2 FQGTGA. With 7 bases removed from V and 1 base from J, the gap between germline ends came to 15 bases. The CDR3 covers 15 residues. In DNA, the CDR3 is TGTGCCAGCACCAAAAGCGGCGGGGGCACAGATACGCAGTATTTT. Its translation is CASTKSGGGTDTQYF.

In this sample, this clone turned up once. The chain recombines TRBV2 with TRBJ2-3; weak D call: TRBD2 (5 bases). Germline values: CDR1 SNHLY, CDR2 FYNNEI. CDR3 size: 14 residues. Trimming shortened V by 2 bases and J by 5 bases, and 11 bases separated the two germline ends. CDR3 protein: CASSETSNKDTQYF. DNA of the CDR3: TGTGCCAGCAGTGAAACTAGTAATAAAGATACGCAGTATTTT.

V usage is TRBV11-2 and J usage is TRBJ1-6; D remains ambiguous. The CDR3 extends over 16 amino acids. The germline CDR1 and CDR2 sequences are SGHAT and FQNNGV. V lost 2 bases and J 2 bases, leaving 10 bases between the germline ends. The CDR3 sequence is CASSLNQATYNSPLHF. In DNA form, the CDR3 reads TGTGCCAGCAGCTTAAACCAGGCAACCTATAATTCACCCCTCCACTTT.

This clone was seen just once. The CDR3 nucleotides are TGTGCCAGCAGGGCCAGGGTTGATGGTTCACCCCTCCACTTT. Translating gives CASRARVDGSPLHF. The chain combines TRBV25-1 with TRBJ1-6, with D possibly matching TRBD1 (5 bases). V gave up 6 bases and J gave up 9 bases, with 15 bases separating them. The CDR3 contains 14 residues. CDR1 is MGHDK and CDR2 is SYGVNS in the germline V gene. Filled out from reference TRBV25-1 and TRBJ1-6, the complete variable domain reads EADIYQTPRYLVIGTGKKITLECSQTMGHDKMYWYQQDPGMELHLIHYSYGVNSTEKGDLSSESTVSRIRTEHFPLTLESARPSHTSQYLCASRARVDGSPLHFGNGTRLTVT.

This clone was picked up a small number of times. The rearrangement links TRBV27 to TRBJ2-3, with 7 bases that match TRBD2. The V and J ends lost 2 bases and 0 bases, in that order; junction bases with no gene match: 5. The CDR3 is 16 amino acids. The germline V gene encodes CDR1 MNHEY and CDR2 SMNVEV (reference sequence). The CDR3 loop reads CASSLATSPSTDTQYF. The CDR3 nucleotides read TGTGCCAGCAGTTTAGCGACTAGCCCTAGCACAGATACGCAGTATTTT.

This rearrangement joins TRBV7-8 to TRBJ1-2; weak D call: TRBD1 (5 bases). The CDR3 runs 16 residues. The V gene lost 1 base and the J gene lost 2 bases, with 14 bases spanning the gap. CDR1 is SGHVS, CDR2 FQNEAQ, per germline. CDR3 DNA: TGTGCCAGCAGCTTAGTAGGGGCCCAGGGCAACTATGGCTACACCTTC. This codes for CASSLVGAQGNYGYTF.

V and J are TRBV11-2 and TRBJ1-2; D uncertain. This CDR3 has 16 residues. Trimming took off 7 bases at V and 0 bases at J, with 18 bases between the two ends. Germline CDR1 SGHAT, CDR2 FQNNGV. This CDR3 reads CASKPNSRETNYGYTF. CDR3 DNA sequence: TGTGCCAGCAAGCCTAATTCGCGGGAAACTAACTATGGCTACACCTTC.

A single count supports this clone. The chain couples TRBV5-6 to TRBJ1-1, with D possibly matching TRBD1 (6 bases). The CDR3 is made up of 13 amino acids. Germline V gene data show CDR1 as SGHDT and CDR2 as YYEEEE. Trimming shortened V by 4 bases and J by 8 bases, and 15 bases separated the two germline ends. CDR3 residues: CASSPPGQQEAFF. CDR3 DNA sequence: TGTGCCAGCAGCCCGCCCGGACAGCAAGAAGCTTTCTTT.

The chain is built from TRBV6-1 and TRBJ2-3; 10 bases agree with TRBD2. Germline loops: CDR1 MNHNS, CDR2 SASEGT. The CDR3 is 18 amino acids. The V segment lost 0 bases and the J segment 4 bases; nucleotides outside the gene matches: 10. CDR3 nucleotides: TGTGCCAGCAGTGAAGCTGAGAGGCTAGCGGGAGTCCCAGATACGCAGTATTTT. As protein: CASSEAERLAGVPDTQYF.

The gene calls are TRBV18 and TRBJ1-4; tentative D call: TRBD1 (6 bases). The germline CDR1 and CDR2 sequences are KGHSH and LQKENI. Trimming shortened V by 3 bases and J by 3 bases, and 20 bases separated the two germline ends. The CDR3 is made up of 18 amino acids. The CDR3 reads CASSPPYRGAMANEKLFF. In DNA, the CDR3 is TGTGCCAGCTCACCTCCCTACCGGGGGGCGATGGCTAATGAAAAACTGTTTTTT.

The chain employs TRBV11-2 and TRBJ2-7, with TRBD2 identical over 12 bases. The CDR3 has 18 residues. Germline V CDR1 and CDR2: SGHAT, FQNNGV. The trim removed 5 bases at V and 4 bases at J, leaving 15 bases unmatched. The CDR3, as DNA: TGTGCCAGCAGCCTCATCCACTCCGGGACTAGCGGGTCGTACGAGCAGTACTTC. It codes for CASSLIHSGTSGSYEQYF. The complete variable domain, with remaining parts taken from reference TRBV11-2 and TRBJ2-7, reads EAGVAQSPRYKIIEKRQSVAFWCNPISGHATLYWYQQILGQGPKLLIQFQNNGVVDDSQLPKDRFSAERLKGVDSTLKIQPAKLEDSAVYLCASSLIHSGTSGSYEQYFGPGTRLTVT.

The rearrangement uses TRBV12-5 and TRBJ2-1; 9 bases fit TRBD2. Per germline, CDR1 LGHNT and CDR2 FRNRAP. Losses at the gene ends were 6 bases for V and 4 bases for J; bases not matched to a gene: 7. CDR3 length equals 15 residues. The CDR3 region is CASGPSGRSYNEQFF. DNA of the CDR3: TGTGCTAGTGGCCCGAGCGGGAGGTCGTACAATGAGCAGTTCTTC.

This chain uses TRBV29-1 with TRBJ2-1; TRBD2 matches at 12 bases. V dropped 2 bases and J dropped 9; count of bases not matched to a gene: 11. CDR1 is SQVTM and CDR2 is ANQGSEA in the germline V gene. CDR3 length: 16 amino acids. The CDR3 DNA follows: TGCAGCGTTGAAAGGTGGGCTAGCGGGAGGGCCAGTGAGCAGTTCTTC. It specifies CSVERWASGRASEQFF.